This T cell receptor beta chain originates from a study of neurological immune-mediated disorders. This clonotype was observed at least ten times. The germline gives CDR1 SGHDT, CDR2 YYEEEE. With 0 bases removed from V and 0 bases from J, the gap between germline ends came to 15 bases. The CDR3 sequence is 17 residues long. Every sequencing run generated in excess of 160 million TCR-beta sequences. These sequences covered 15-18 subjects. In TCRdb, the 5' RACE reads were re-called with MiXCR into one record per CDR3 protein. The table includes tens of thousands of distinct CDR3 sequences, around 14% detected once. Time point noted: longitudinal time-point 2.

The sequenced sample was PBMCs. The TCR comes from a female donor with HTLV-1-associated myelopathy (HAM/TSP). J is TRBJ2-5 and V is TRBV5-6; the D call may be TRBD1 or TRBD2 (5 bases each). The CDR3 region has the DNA TGTGCCAGCAGCTTGGAAAGGGGCAGGGAGTACCAAGAGACCCAGTACTTC. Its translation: CASSLERGREYQETQYF.